The present TCR beta chain was sequenced within a study of cytomegalovirus exposure and HLA in healthy donors. Study conclusions and caveats: Common viral pathogens seemed to be connected with several of the most significant clusters, according to a later analysis. Researchers reported from a later analysis that most CMV-associated TCR beta chains appeared HLA-restricted. According to the study, 160 or so TCR beta chains were cytomegalovirus-associated.

60 Vbeta and 13 Jbeta primers were used in PCR. Some clones are missing from TCRdb's copy, which holds only in-frame ones; the method was immunoSEQ multiplex PCR. The top ten clones hold around 9.3% of a sample with about 97,000 clones, 75% of them seen once. CDR1 SGHRS and CDR2 YFSETQ come from the germline V gene. The CDR3 runs to 16 residues. The ends were cut back, 4 bases at V and 0 bases at J, with 13 bases in the middle. In regard to this clone: Its specificity is unknown.

The sample was PBMCs. The rearrangement joins TRBV5-1 to TRBJ1-4, with D perhaps matching TRBD1 (5 bases). This TCR was sampled from a man aged 45-65 years in good health and CMV-seronegative. This CDR3 is CASSGSRGSTNEKLFF. In nucleotides, the CDR3 is TGCGCCAGCAGCGGGTCGCGGGGCTCAACTAATGAAAAACTGTTTTTT. The variable domain in full, completed from reference TRBV5-1 and TRBJ1-4, reads KAGVTQTPRYLIKTRGQQVTLSCSPISGHRSVSWYQQTPGQGLQFLFEYFSETQRNKGNFPGRFSGRQFSNSRSEMNVSTLELGDSALYLCASSGSRGSTNEKLFFGSGTQLSVL.